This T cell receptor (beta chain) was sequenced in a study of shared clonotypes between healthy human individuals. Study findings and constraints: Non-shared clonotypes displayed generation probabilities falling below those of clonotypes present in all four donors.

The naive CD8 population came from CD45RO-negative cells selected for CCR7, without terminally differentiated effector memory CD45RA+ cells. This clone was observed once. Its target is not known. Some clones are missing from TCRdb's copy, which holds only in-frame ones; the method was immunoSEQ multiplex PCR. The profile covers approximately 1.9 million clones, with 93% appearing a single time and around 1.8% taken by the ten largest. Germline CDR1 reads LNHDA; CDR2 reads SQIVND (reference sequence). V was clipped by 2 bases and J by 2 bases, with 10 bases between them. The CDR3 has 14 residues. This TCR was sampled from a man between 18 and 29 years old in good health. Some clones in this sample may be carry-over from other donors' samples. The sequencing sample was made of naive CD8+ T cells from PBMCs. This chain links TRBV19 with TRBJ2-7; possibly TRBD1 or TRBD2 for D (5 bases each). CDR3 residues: CASSILGETYEQYF. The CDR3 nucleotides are TGTGCCAGTAGTATACTGGGGGAAACCTACGAGCAGTACTTC.